This TCR beta chain appears in the sequencing data of a study of blood T cell repertoires in COVID-19. Overall study context: Samples of COVID-19 (acute and convalescent) were obtained from the United States, Italy and Spain.

The V and J ends lost 6 bases and 3 bases, in that order; junction bases with no gene match: 7. This CDR3 contains 15 residues. Germline V gene data show CDR1 as LGHNA and CDR2 as YSLEER. Using immunoSEQ multiplex PCR, the repertoire was profiled, and TCRdb retains in-frame clones only, with some absent. The sample shows around 59,000 clones, 65% to 90% of them seen only once. The receptor comes from an elderly woman with active or convalescent COVID-19. The chain joins TRBV4-3 to TRBJ1-4, with TRBD1 matching over 7 bases. Material for sequencing was peripheral blood. Written as DNA, the CDR3 is TGCGCCAGCAGTCCAAGTACAGGGGCTAATGAAAAACTGTTTTTT. Its protein product is CASSPSTGANEKLFF.